A single sample gave rise to the 25 T cell receptor beta chains below, sequenced in a study of cytomegalovirus exposure and HLA in healthy donors. The PCR was carried out with 60 Vbeta primers and 13 Jbeta primers. Profiled with immunoSEQ multiplex PCR; TCRdb holds only in-frame clones, not every one. Of over 150,000 clones in the sample, around 73% were seen once. Sequences were obtained from PBMCs. These receptors were obtained from a woman younger than 30 in good health and CMV-seropositive.

The rearrangement joins TRBV19 to TRBJ2-3, with 7 nucleotides matching TRBD2. The V gene end was trimmed by 3 bases and the J gene end by 1 base; junction bases not matched to a gene: 10. Germline V gene data show CDR1 as LNHDA and CDR2 as SQIVND (reference sequence). The length of the CDR3 is 17 residues. CDR3 loop: CASSMVGPAGGTDTQYF. In DNA, the CDR3 is TGTGCCAGTAGTATGGTGGGTCCGGCGGGGGGCACAGATACGCAGTATTTT.

The CDR3 DNA is TGTGCCAGCAGCTCCGGACAGGGTAGACCCGGGGCCAACGTCCTGACTTTC. Translating it yields CASSSGQGRPGANVLTF. This chain joins TRBV7-3 and TRBJ2-6; 8 bases line up with TRBD1. The CDR3 contains 17 residues. After removal of 4 bases from V and 4 bases from J, the junction contained 9 bases not matched to a gene. CDR1 and CDR2 from the germline V gene are SGHTA and FQGTGA.

V is TRBV5-1 and J is TRBJ2-3, with TRBD1 matching 9 bases. This CDR3 region has 14 residues. Germline CDR1 reads SGHRS; CDR2 reads YFSETQ. The V segment lost 6 bases and the J segment 3 bases; nucleotides outside the gene matches: 5. This CDR3 reads CASKPGQGTDTQYF. The CDR3, as DNA: TGCGCCAGCAAACCGGGACAGGGAACAGATACGCAGTATTTT. The full variable domain, completed using reference TRBV5-1 and TRBJ2-3, is KAGVTQTPRYLIKTRGQQVTLSCSPISGHRSVSWYQQTPGQGLQFLFEYFSETQRNKGNFPGRFSGRQFSNSRSEMNVSTLELGDSALYLCASKPGQGTDTQYFGPGTRLTVL.

This clone was counted only a few times. The chain couples TRBV4-3 to TRBJ2-7; 8 bases agree with TRBD1. Trimming at V came to 0 bases and at J to 4 bases, leaving 5 bases not matched to a gene. In germline, CDR1 is LGHNA, CDR2 YSLEER. CDR3 size: 15 residues. Here the CDR3 DNA reads TGCGCCAGCAGCCAAGATGGGCAGGGGGCGTACGAGCAGTACTTC. This gives the protein CASSQDGQGAYEQYF.

This clone was counted a single time. The V gene is TRBV4-1, the J gene TRBJ2-3; 10 positions match TRBD2. Germline V CDR1 and CDR2: MGHRA, YSYEKL. V lost 3 bases, J lost 5 bases, and 8 bases stayed unmatched. This CDR3 has 16 residues. In DNA form, the CDR3 reads TGCGCCAGCAGCCAGAGTGGCCTAGCGGGGGTAGATACGCAGTATTTT. Translating it yields CASSQSGLAGVDTQYF.

This sequence joins TRBV7-9 and TRBJ2-5, with 7 bases that match TRBD1. Germline values: CDR1 SEHNR, CDR2 FQNEAQ (reference sequence). The CDR3 consists of 18 residues. V was pared by 5 bases and J by 4 bases, with 19 bases of the junction left unmatched. The DNA for the CDR3 is TGTGCCAGCAGCACCCGGACAGGCCCCGCAATCGAAGCAGAGACCCAGTACTTC. Translated: CASSTRTGPAIEAETQYF. Drawing the rest from reference TRBV7-9 and TRBJ2-5, the complete variable domain is DTGVSQNPRHKITKRGQNVTFRCDPISEHNRLYWYRQTLGQGPEFLTYFQNEAQLEKSRLLSDRFSAERPKGSFSTLEIQRTEQGDSAMYLCASSTRTGPAIEAETQYFGPGTRLLVL.

J is TRBJ2-3 and V is TRBV11-3, with 9 bases that match TRBD2. The germline V gene has CDR1 SGHNT and CDR2 YENEEA. The CDR3 extends over 17 amino acids. V dropped 5 bases and J dropped 7; count of bases not matched to a gene: 16. The CDR3 loop reads CASSASGAAGGANTQYF. CDR3 DNA: TGTGCCAGCAGCGCCAGTGGGGCAGCGGGGGGAGCAAATACGCAGTATTTT.

The rearrangement links TRBV4-1 to TRBJ1-5, with D perhaps TRBD1 (5 bases). Trimming left V 2 bases short and J 2 bases short, with 13 bases between. This CDR3 contains 16 residues. The germline gives CDR1 MGHRA, CDR2 YSYEKL. The CDR3 nucleotides read TGCGCCAGCAGCCAATTTCCTGCGGGGGGCAATCAGCCCCAGCATTTT. Residues: CASSQFPAGGNQPQHF.

The V gene is TRBV12-1, the J gene TRBJ2-2; TRBD1 is taken as the D call from the table, unchecked against the DNA. TRBV12-1 is annotated as a pseudogene. The CDR3 spans 18 residues. For the CDR3, the DNA is TGTGCCAGCATGGACAGGGTCGGTCGAGCGGGGAAGGCCGGGGAGCTGTTTTTT. It codes for CASMDRVGRAGKAGELFF.

The chain combines TRBV7-2 with TRBJ2-3; TRBD2 matches 8 bases. The V gene's germline CDR1 is SGHTA and CDR2 FQGNSA. The V segment lost 4 bases and the J segment 2 bases; nucleotides outside the gene matches: 5. The CDR3 covers 15 residues. DNA for the CDR3: TGTGCCAGCAGCTCTACGGGGGGGCTCACAGATACGCAGTATTTT. Its translation: CASSSTGGLTDTQYF.

In DNA, the CDR3 is TGTGCCAGCAGTGGCGGGACTCTCGAAAGAGATACGCAGTATTTT. Residues: CASSGGTLERDTQYF. V and J are TRBV6-1 and TRBJ2-3; a possible D gene is TRBD2 (6 bases). Deletions cut 4 bases from V and 5 bases from J, with 16 bases between. The germline CDR1 and CDR2 sequences are MNHNS and SASEGT. The CDR3 is 15 residues long.

J is TRBJ2-5 and V is TRBV7-9; TRBD1 aligns across 8 bases. This CDR3 contains 15 residues. V was pared by 6 bases and J by 5 bases, with 11 bases of the junction left unmatched. The germline V gene encodes CDR1 SEHNR and CDR2 FQNEAQ (reference sequence). The CDR3 loop reads CASSQGVQGAETQYF. Written as DNA, the CDR3 is TGTGCCAGCAGTCAAGGGGTGCAGGGGGCCGAGACCCAGTACTTC.

The genes are TRBV18 and TRBJ2-3, with 10 bases lining up with TRBD2. The CDR3 is made up of 17 amino acids. With V trimmed by 0 bases and J by 1 base, 4 bases remained unmatched. Germline-derived CDR1 and CDR2 are KGHSH and LQKENI. In nucleotides, the CDR3 is TGTGCCAGCTCACCACCTTATAGCGGGGGGCGCACAGATACGCAGTATTTT. Amino acid sequence: CASSPPYSGGRTDTQYF.

The V call is TRBV7-3, the J call TRBJ2-5; the D is unclear. This CDR3 is built from 17 residues. CDR1 and CDR2 from the germline V gene are SGHTA and FQGTGA. V was pared by 1 base and J by 5 bases, with 20 bases between. CDR3 loop: CASSLMPLPQVGETQYF. CDR3 nucleotide sequence: TGTGCCAGCAGCTTAATGCCACTGCCCCAGGTTGGGGAGACCCAGTACTTC. Drawing the rest from reference TRBV7-3 and TRBJ2-5, the complete variable domain is GAGVSQTPSNKVTEKGKYVELRCDPISGHTALYWYRQSLGQGPEFLIYFQGTGAADDSGLPNDRFFAVRPEGSVSTLKIQRTERGDSAVYLCASSLMPLPQVGETQYFGPGTRLLVL.

This clone appeared once. This chain links TRBV4-3 with TRBJ1-6; TRBD1 aligns across 11 bases. The V gene end was trimmed by 1 base and the J gene end by 9 bases; junction bases not matched to a gene: 8. This CDR3 has 17 residues. The V gene's germline CDR1 is LGHNA and CDR2 YSLEER. The CDR3 sequence is CASSQGEYGTGGSPLHF. The CDR3 bases are TGCGCCAGCAGCCAAGGGGAGTACGGGACAGGGGGTTCACCCCTCCACTTT.

Concerning this clone: This CDR3 is missing its conserved last phenylalanine or tryptophan, likely due to a read error. J is TRBJ1-2 and V is TRBV5-4; D might be TRBD1 (5 bases). V was trimmed by 1 base and J by 4 bases, leaving 11 bases between them. This CDR3 is 14 amino acids long. Germline CDR1 reads SGHNT; CDR2 reads YYREEE (reference sequence). DNA for the CDR3: TGTGCCAGCAGCTTGACCGCGGGGGGCTATGGCTACACCCTC. It yields the protein CASSLTAGGYGYTL.

V and J are TRBV9 and TRBJ1-4; 9 bases are shared with TRBD1. Germline CDR1 and CDR2: SGDLS and YYNGEE. The CDR3 extends over 15 amino acids. Trimming at V came to 0 bases and at J to 7 bases, leaving 4 bases not matched to a gene. CDR3 sequence (DNA): TGTGCCAGCAGCGTAGGGGACAGGGTTCTTGAAAAACTGTTTTTT. It yields the protein CASSVGDRVLEKLFF. The whole variable domain, remainder taken from reference TRBV9 and TRBJ1-4, is DSGVTQTPKHLITATGQRVTLRCSPRSGDLSVYWYQQSLDQGLQFLIQYYNGEERAKGNILERFSAQQFPDLHSELNLSSLELGDSALYFCASSVGDRVLEKLFFGSGTQLSVL.

This clone came up once. This chain links TRBV14 with TRBJ2-2, with D perhaps matching TRBD1 (6 bases). From germline, CDR1 is SGHDN and CDR2 FVKESK. Trimming took off 2 bases at V and 3 bases at J, with 16 bases between the two ends. This CDR3 comprises 17 residues. The CDR3 region is CASSQPNVAGDTGELFF. In DNA, the CDR3 is TGTGCCAGCAGCCAACCAAACGTGGCAGGGGACACCGGGGAGCTGTTTTTT. Supplemented by reference TRBV14 and TRBJ2-2, the full variable domain reads EAGVTQFPSHSVIEKGQTVTLRCDPISGHDNLYWYRRVMGKEIKFLLHFVKESKQDESGMPNNRFLAERTGGTYSTLKVQPAELEDSGVYFCASSQPNVAGDTGELFFGEGSRLTVL.

This clone was counted between two and nine times. V usage is TRBV7-2 and J usage is TRBJ1-1; a possible D gene is TRBD1 (5 bases). Germline V gene sequence: CDR1 SGHTA, CDR2 FQGNSA. The CDR3 length is 17 residues. The V and J ends lost 2 bases and 0 bases respectively, with 16 bases between them. In nucleotides, the CDR3 is TGTGCCAGCAGCTTAAGACACGGGGGTGGGATGAACACTGAAGCTTTCTTT. Translation: CASSLRHGGGMNTEAFF.

This clone was seen a few times. This chain joins TRBV27 and TRBJ1-4; unclear D gene. The germline CDR1 and CDR2 sequences are MNHEY and SMNVEV (reference sequence). The CDR3 covers 14 residues. V gave up 5 bases and J gave up 4 bases, with 11 bases separating them. In nucleotides, the CDR3 is TGTGCCAGCAGTCTACGCTACTTTAATGAAAAACTGTTTTTT. Its protein is CASSLRYFNEKLFF.

The chain joins TRBV25-1 to TRBJ1-3; 12 positions agree with TRBD1. The junction had 11 bases not matched to a gene; V was cut back by 4 bases and J by 7 bases. Looked up from germline, CDR1 is MGHDK and CDR2 is SYGVNS. The CDR3 loop spans 17 amino acids. CDR3 loop: CASSGSLRDRGRNTIYF. The CDR3, as DNA: TGTGCCAGCAGTGGGAGCCTCCGGGACAGGGGGCGGAACACCATATATTTT.

This chain joins TRBV4-2 and TRBJ2-1; D possibly corresponds to TRBD1 (6 bases). V shed 0 bases and J shed 5 bases, with 14 bases lying between them. CDR3 length equals 16 residues. From germline, CDR1 is LGHNA and CDR2 YNFKEQ. The CDR3 DNA reads TGTGCCAGCAGCCAAGATCCGGGGCAGGGGAACAATGAGCAGTTCTTC. Translating gives CASSQDPGQGNNEQFF.

This clone was seen a few times. The CDR3 DNA reads as TGTGCCATCAGTGAGTCGAGACAGGGGGAGGGCGGCTACACCTTC. It translates to CAISESRQGEGGYTF. The genes are TRBV10-3 and TRBJ1-2, with 9 bases identical to TRBD1. This CDR3 contains 15 residues. With 0 bases clipped from V and 8 bases from J, the junction kept 7 bases outside the gene matches. CDR1 and CDR2 (germline): ENHRY, SYGVKD.

The CDR3 DNA sequence: TGCGCCAGCAGCTCGGGGGAGCGGAATGAGCAGTTCTTC. Amino acid sequence: CASSSGERNEQFF. This chain joins TRBV5-1 and TRBJ2-1; a possible D gene is TRBD2 (6 bases). Looked up from germline, CDR1 is SGHRS and CDR2 is YFSETQ. Trimming removed 3 bases at V and 7 bases at J, with 11 bases between. This CDR3 has 13 amino acids.

V gene TRBV27 combines with J gene TRBJ1-6; D ambiguous. Trimming cost V 3 bases and J 0 bases, with 15 bases left between them. CDR3 length: 18 residues. Looked up from germline, CDR1 is MNHEY and CDR2 is SMNVEV (reference sequence). The CDR3 spells CASSFTPPQSSYNSPLHF. The CDR3 bases are TGTGCCAGCAGTTTCACCCCCCCACAGAGCTCCTATAATTCACCCCTCCACTTT.